The 9 T cell receptor beta chains presented below share a single source sample, sequenced in a study of blood T cell repertoires in COVID-19. The protocol was immunoSEQ multiplex PCR, while the TCRdb copy is restricted to in-frame clones and leaves out a portion. This table has tens of thousands of clones, about 86% appearing once. The sequenced sample was peripheral blood. The origin of the receptors is a woman between 55 and 75 years old with acute or convalescent COVID-19.

This sequence joins TRBV7-9 and TRBJ2-7; 9 bases agree with TRBD1. Germline CDR1 reads SEHNR; CDR2 reads FQNEAQ (reference sequence). J lost 3 bases, V lost 5 bases, and 5 bases had no gene match. The CDR3 sequence is 14 residues long. The CDR3 nucleotides read TGTGCCAGCAGCCACCGGGACAGGGTCTACGAGCAGTACTTC. Protein: CASSHRDRVYEQYF.

The chain combines TRBV5-1 with TRBJ2-1, with a tentative D call TRBD2 (5 bases). CDR1 and CDR2 from the germline V gene are SGHRS and YFSETQ. Deletions cut 0 bases from V and 9 bases from J, with 13 bases between. The CDR3 totals 14 residues. CDR3 residues: CASSLDGLRGEQFF. CDR3 DNA sequence: TGCGCCAGCAGCTTGGACGGACTCCGAGGTGAGCAGTTCTTC.

The chain employs TRBV13 and TRBJ2-5, with TRBD1 identical over 8 bases. This CDR3 spans 15 amino acids. The trim removed 0 bases at V and 1 base at J, leaving 1 base unmatched. The V gene's germline CDR1 is PRHDT and CDR2 FYEKMQ (reference sequence). The CDR3 spells CASSLGTGAQETQYF. The CDR3 region has the DNA TGTGCCAGCAGCTTAGGGACAGGGGCCCAAGAGACCCAGTACTTC.

Here the CDR3 reads CASSPTGGGTGANVLTF. In DNA, the CDR3 is TGCGCCAGCAGCCCCACAGGGGGCGGCACTGGGGCCAACGTCCTGACTTTC. The genes are TRBV5-1 and TRBJ2-6; 9 nucleotides align to TRBD1. Germline CDR1 and CDR2: SGHRS and YFSETQ. This CDR3 has 17 residues. The J segment lost 2 bases and the V segment lost 4 bases, leaving 7 bases of the junction unmatched.

The rearrangement links TRBV19 to TRBJ2-5; 7 positions agree with TRBD1. The CDR3 extends over 13 amino acids. After removal of 7 bases from V and 5 bases from J, the junction contained 7 bases not matched to a gene. The germline V gene encodes CDR1 LNHDA and CDR2 SQIVND (reference sequence). This CDR3 is CASNPTGRETQYF. DNA for the CDR3: TGTGCCAGTAACCCGACAGGGCGGGAGACCCAGTACTTC.

This sequence joins TRBV3-1 (or the pseudogene TRBV3-2) and TRBJ1-2; D not certain. Germline CDR1 and CDR2: LGHDT and YNNKEL (reference sequence). The V end was cut by 3 bases, the J end by 8 bases, with 22 bases between. CDR3 length equals 16 residues. CDR3 amino acids: CASSHQTRLITGGYTF. The CDR3 DNA reads as TGTGCCAGCAGCCATCAAACCCGTTTGATTACGGGGGGCTACACCTTC.

The rearrangement links TRBV11-2 to TRBJ1-6, with D perhaps TRBD1 (6 bases). The CDR3 covers 16 residues. Germline V gene lookup returns CDR1 SGHAT and CDR2 FQNNGV. V lost 5 bases and J lost 1, with 12 bases in between. The CDR3 region has the DNA TGTGCCAGCAGCATCCAGGGGATTTCCTATAATTCACCCCTCCACTTT. Protein: CASSIQGISYNSPLHF.

J is TRBJ2-5 and V is TRBV3-1 (or the pseudogene TRBV3-2); 14 positions match TRBD2. Per germline, CDR1 LGHDT and CDR2 YNNKEL (reference sequence). With 4 bases clipped from V and 6 bases from J, the junction kept 7 bases outside the gene matches. This CDR3 contains 16 residues. In nucleotides, the CDR3 is TGTGCCAGCAGCCCGACTAGCGGGGGGGCGAGGAAGACCCAGTACTTC. Its translation is CASSPTSGGARKTQYF.

This clone was counted a few times. The rearrangement joins TRBV5-4 to TRBJ1-1; D is unresolved. This CDR3 has 14 amino acids. V was clipped by 0 bases and J by 2 bases, with 8 bases between them. The germline CDR1 and CDR2 sequences are SGHNT and YYREEE (reference sequence). CDR3 DNA sequence: TGTGCCAGCAGCTTGGATTACGGTAACACTGAAGCTTTCTTT. This sequence encodes CASSLDYGNTEAFF.